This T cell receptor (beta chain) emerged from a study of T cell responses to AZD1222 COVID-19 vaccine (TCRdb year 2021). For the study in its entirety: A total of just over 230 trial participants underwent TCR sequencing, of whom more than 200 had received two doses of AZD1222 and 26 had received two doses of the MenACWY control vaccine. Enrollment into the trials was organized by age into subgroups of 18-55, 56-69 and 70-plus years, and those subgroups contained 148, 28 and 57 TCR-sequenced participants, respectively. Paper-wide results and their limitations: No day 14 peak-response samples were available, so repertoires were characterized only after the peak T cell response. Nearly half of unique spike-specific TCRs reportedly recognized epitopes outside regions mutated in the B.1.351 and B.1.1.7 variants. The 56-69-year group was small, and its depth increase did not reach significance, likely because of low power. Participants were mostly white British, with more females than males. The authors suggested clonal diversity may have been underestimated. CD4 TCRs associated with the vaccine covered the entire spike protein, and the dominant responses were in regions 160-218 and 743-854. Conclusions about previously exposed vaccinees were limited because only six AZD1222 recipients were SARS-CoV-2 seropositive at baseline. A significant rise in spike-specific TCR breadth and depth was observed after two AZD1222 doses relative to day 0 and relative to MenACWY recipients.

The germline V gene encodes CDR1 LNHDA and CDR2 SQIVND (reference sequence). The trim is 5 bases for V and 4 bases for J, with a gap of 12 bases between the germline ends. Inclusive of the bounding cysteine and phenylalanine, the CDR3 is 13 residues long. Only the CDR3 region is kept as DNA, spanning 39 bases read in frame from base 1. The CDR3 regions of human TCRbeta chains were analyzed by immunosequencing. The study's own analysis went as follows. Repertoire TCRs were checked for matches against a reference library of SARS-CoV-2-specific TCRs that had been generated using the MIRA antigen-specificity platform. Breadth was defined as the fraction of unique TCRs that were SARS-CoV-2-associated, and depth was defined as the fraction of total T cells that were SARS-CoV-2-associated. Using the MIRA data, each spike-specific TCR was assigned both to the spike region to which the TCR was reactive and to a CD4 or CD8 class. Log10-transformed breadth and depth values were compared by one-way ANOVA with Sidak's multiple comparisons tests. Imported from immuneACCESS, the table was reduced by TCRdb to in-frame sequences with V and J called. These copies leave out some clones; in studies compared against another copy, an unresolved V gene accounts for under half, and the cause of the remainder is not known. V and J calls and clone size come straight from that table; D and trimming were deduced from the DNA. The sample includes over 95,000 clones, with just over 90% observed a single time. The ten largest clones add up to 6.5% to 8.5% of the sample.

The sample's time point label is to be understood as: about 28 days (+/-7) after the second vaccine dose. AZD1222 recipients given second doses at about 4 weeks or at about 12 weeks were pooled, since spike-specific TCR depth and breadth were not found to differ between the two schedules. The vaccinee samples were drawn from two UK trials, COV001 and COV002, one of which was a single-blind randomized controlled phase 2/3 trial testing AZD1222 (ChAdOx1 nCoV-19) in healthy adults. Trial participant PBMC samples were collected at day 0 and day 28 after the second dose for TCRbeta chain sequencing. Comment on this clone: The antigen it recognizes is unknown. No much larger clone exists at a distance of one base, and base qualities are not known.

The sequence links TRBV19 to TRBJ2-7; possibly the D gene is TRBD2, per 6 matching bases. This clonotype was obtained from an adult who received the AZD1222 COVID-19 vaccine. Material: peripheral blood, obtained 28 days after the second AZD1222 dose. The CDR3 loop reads CASSLRRGYEQYF. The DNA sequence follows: TGTGCCAGTAGTCTCCGGAGGGGTTACGAGCAGTACTTC.